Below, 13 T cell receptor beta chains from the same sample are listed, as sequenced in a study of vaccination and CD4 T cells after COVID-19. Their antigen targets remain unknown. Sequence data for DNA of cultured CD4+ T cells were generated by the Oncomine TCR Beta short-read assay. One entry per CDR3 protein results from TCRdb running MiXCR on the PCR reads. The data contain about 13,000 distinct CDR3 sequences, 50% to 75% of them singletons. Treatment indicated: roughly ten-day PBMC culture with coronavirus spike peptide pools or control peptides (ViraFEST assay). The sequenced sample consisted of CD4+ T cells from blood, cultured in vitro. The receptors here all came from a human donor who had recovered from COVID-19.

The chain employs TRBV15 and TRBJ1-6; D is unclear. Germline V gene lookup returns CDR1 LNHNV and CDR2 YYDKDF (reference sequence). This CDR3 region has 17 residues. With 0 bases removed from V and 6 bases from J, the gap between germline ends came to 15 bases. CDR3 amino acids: CATSRDSTLVINSPLHF. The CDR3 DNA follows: TGTGCCACCAGCAGAGATTCAACCCTGGTCATTAATTCACCCCTCCACTTT.

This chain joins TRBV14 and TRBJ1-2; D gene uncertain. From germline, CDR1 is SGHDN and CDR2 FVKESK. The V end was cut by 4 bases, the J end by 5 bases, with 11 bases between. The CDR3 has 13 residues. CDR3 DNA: TGTGCCAGCAGCCCCGTCGGGGTTTATGGCTACACCTTC. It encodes CASSPVGVYGYTF.

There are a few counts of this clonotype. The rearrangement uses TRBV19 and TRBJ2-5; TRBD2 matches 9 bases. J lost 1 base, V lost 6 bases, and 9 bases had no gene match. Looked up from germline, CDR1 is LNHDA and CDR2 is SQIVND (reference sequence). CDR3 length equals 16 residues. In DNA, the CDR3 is TGTGCCAGTAGAGGACGGCGGGGGGGTTCCCAAGAGACCCAGTACTTC. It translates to CASRGRRGGSQETQYF.

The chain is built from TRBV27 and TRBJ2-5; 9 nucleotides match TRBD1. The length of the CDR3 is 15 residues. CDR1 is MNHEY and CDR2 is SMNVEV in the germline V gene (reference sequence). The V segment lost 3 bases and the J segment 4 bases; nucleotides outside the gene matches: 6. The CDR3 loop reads CASSFGLGQGETQYF. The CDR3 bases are TGTGCCAGCAGTTTCGGACTGGGACAGGGAGAGACCCAGTACTTC.

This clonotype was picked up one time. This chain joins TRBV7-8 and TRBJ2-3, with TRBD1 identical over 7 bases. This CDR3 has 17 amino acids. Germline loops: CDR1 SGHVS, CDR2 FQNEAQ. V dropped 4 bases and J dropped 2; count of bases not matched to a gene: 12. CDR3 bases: TGTGCCAGCAGCTGTACAGGGGTAAGTCCCACCACAGATACGCAGTATTTT. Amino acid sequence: CASSCTGVSPTTDTQYF.

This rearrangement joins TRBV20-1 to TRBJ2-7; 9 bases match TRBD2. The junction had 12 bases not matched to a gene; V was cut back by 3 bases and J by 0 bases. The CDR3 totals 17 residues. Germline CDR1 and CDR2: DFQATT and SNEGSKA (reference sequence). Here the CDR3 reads CSARGLASGVSSYEQYF. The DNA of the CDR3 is TGCAGTGCTAGGGGACTAGCTAGCGGGGTTAGCTCCTACGAGCAGTACTTC.

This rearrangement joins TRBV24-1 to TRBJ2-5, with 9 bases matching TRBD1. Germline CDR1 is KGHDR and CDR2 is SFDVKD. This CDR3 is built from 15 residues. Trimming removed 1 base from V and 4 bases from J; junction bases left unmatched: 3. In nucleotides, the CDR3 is TGTGCCACCAGTGATTTAGGGACAGGGTTAGAGACCCAGTACTTC. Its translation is CATSDLGTGLETQYF.

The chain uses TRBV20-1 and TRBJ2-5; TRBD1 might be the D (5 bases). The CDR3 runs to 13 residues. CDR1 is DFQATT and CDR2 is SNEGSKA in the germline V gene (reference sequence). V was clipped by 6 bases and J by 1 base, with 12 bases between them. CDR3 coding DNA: TGCAGTGCACTTGGACATTCCCAAGAGACCCAGTACTTC. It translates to CSALGHSQETQYF.

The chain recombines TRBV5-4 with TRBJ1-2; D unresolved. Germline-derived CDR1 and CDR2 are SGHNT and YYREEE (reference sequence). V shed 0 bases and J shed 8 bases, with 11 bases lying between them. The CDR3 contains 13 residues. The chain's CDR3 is CASSLVVGNGYTF. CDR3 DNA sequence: TGTGCCAGCAGCTTGGTTGTGGGCAACGGCTACACCTTC.

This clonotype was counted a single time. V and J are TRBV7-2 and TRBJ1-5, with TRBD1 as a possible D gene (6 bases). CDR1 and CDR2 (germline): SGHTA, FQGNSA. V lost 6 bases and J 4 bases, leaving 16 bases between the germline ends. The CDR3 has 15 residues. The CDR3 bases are TGTGCCAGCAGGTCCGGACAGCCGGGGAATCAGCCCCAGCATTTT. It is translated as CASRSGQPGNQPQHF.

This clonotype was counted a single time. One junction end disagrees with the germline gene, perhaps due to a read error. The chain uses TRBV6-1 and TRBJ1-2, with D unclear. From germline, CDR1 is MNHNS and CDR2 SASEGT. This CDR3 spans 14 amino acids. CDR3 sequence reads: CASTEWRLNYGYTF. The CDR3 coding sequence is TGTGCCAGCACTGAATGGCGGCTAAACTATGGCTACACCTTC.

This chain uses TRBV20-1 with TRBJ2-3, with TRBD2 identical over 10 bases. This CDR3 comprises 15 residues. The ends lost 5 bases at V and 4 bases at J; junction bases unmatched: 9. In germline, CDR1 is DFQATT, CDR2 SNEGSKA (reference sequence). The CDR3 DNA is TGCAGTGCTCATTCCCTAGCGGGGGTTGCAGATACGCAGTATTTT. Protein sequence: CSAHSLAGVADTQYF.

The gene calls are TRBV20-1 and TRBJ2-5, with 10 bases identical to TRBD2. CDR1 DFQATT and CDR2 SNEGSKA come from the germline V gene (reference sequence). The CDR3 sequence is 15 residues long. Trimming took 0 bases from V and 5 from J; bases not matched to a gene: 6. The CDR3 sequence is CSARDPSGSGETQYF. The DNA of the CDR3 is TGCAGTGCTAGAGACCCTAGCGGGAGTGGGGAGACCCAGTACTTC.